The T cell receptor beta chain described here comes from a study of blood T cell repertoires in COVID-19. This table comes from immunoSEQ multiplex PCR, and its TCRdb copy is limited to in-frame clones, with some not included. The table lists fewer than 350,000 clones, around 89% of them singletons. Seattle researchers signed up patients amid active infection and tracked them longitudinally. Germline CDR1 reads SGHVS; CDR2 reads FQNEAQ. The CDR3 has 15 residues. V was shortened by 5 bases and J by 2 bases, with 13 bases between the two germline ends. The sample was peripheral blood. V gene TRBV7-8 combines with J gene TRBJ1-5; possible D gene TRBD1, 6 bases. This TCR derives from a woman aged 25 to 45 with COVID-19, enrolled during active disease. DNA for the CDR3: TGTGCCAGCAGCGCACAGGGTATAGGCAATCAGCCCCAGCATTTT. Its translation is CASSAQGIGNQPQHF.